Each of the 8 T cell receptor beta chains below was sequenced from the same sample in a study of T cell repertoires in cytomegalovirus infection. TCRdb processed the reads anew with MiXCR; each CDR3 protein has one entry. The sample lists roughly 800,000 distinct CDR3 sequences, 25% to 30% seen once, with over 10% in the top ten. What these receptors recognize is not known. This material consisted of cultured CD8+ T cells from PBMCs, taken from culture after CMV antigen stimulation. The source of these receptors is a human donor in good health (CMV status not recorded). Some clones in this sample may be carry-over from other donors' samples.

The V and J genes are TRBV27 and TRBJ1-2; D possibly corresponds to TRBD1 (6 bases). CDR1 is MNHEY, CDR2 SMNVEV, per germline (reference sequence). The V and J ends lost 5 bases and 0 bases respectively, with 13 bases between them. The CDR3 covers 15 residues. CDR3 sequence (DNA): TGTGCCAGCAGTCCTCGACAGGTTGCTAACTATGGCTACACCTTC. Its translation is CASSPRQVANYGYTF.

This clonotype was counted many times. The rearrangement links TRBV7-2 to TRBJ2-2; perhaps TRBD2 as D (7 bases). Germline V CDR1 and CDR2: SGHTA, FQGNSA. The CDR3 runs 14 residues. Trimming took 2 bases from V and 7 from J, leaving 11 bases between them. As DNA, the CDR3 is TGTGCCAGCAGCTTAAGGGGGGGCTACGGGGAGCTGTTTTTT. Amino acids: CASSLRGGYGELFF.

The gene calls are TRBV6-1 and TRBJ2-2, with a weak D call TRBD1 (6 bases). There are 12 residues in the CDR3. Germline loops: CDR1 MNHNS, CDR2 SASEGT. The V and J ends lost 11 bases and 5 bases respectively, with 12 bases between them. The CDR3 nucleotides are TGTGCCTGCACCAGGGGAACCGGGGAGCTGTTTTTT. This encodes CACTRGTGELFF.

The J gene is TRBJ1-1, the V gene TRBV27; D remains ambiguous. V lost 1 base, J lost 3 bases, and 6 bases lay in between. Germline CDR1 reads MNHEY; CDR2 reads SMNVEV (reference sequence). This CDR3 is 13 amino acids long. Here the CDR3 reads CASSLFTDTEAFF. The CDR3 DNA reads TGTGCCAGCAGTTTATTTACAGACACTGAAGCTTTCTTT.

The rearrangement uses TRBV6-2 or TRBV6-3 and TRBJ2-7, with 9 bases fitting TRBD1. The germline V gene has CDR1 MNHEY and CDR2 SVGEGT. The CDR3 is 17 residues long. V lost 6 bases, J lost 5 bases, and 17 bases stayed unmatched. The DNA of the CDR3 is TGTGCCAGCAGCCGACATCATCTAAACAGGGGGCAAGACGAGCAGTACTTC. Amino acids: CASSRHHLNRGQDEQYF.

The chain is built from TRBV6-6 and TRBJ2-2; 10 nucleotides line up with TRBD1. Germline assignment: CDR1 MNHNY and CDR2 SVGAGI (reference sequence). J was trimmed by 0 bases and V by 2 bases; bases with no gene match: 3. The CDR3 length is 17 residues. DNA of the CDR3: TGTGCCAGCAGTTACGTTGGGACAGGGGCGAACACCGGGGAGCTGTTTTTT. Its protein is CASSYVGTGANTGELFF.

This clonotype was seen at least ten times. This chain uses TRBV7-8 with TRBJ1-6; D remains unclear. The length of the CDR3 is 12 residues. The V and J ends lost 3 bases and 8 bases respectively, with 5 bases between them. CDR1 and CDR2 from the germline V gene are SGHVS and FQNEAQ. The CDR3 DNA reads TGTGCCAGCAGCTTTGGGGATTCACCCCTCCACTTT. The encoded protein is CASSFGDSPLHF.

The chain joins TRBV10-3 to TRBJ1-1; D is ambiguous. The CDR3 has 11 amino acids. CDR1 is ENHRY, CDR2 SYGVKD, per germline. V was cut by 4 bases and J by 7 bases, with 7 bases left in between. The CDR3 region has the DNA TGTGCCATCAGTGGGGCAGGTGAAGCTTTCTTT. Protein product: CAISGAGEAFF.